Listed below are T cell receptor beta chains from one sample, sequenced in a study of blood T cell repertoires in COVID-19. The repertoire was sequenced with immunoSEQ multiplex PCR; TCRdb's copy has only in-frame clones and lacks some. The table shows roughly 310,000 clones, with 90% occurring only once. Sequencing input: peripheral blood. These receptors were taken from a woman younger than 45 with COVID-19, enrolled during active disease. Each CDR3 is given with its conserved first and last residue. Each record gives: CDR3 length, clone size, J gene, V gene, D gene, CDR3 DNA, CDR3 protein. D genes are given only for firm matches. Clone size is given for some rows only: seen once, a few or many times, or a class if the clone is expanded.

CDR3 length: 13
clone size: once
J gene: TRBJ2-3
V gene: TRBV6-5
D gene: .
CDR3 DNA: TGTGCCAGCGGGGCACAGGGAGCAGATACGCAGTATTTT
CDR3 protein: CASGAQGADTQYF

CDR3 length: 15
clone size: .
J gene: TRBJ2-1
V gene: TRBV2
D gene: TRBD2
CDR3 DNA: TGTGCCAGCACTTCGCGGGAGGGCCTCTACAATGAGCAGTTCTTC
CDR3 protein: CASTSREGLYNEQFF

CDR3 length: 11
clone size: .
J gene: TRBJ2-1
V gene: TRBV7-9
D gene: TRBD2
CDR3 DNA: TGTGCCAGCTCAGCGGGAGACGAGCAGTTCTTC
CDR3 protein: CASSAGDEQFF

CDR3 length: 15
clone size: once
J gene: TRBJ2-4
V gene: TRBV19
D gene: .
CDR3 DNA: TGTGCCAGTAGTCCCGGACATTCGTCCAAAAACATTCAGTACTTC
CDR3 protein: CASSPGHSSKNIQYF

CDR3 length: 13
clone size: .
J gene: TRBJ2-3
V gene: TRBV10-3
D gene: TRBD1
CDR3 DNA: TGTGCCATCAGTGTACAGGGGCCAGATACGCAGTATTTT
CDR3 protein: CAISVQGPDTQYF

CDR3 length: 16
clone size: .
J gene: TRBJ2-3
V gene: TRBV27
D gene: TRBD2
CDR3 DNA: TGTGCCAGCAGTTTAGTGGCGGGAGGGAGCACAGATACGCAGTATTTT
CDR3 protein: CASSLVAGGSTDTQYF

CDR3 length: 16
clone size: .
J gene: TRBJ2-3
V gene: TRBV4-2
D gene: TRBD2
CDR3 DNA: TGTGCCAGCAGCCAAGATCCTAGCGGGAGAGGGGATACGCAGTATTTT
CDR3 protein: CASSQDPSGRGDTQYF

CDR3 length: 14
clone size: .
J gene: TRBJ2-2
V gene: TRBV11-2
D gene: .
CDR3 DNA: TGTGCCAGCCAATGGGACTTACAAACCGGGGAGCTGTTTTTT
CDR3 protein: CASQWDLQTGELFF

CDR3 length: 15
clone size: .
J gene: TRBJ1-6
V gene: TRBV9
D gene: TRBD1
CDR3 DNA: TGTGCCAGCAGCGCCCGGGACAGGGGGAGTTCACCCCTCCACTTT
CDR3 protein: CASSARDRGSSPLHF

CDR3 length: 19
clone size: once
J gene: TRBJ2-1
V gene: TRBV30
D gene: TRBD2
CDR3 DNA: TGTGCCTGGACAAACCCCTTGGTGAAGCGGGAGGTGGTAGTCAATGAGCAGTTCTTC
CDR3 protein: CAWTNPLVKREVVVNEQFF

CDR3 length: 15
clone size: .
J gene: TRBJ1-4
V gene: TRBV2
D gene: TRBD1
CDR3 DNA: TGTGCCAGCAGTGCAGGACAGGGGGAAATAGAAAAACTGTTTTTT
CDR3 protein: CASSAGQGEIEKLFF

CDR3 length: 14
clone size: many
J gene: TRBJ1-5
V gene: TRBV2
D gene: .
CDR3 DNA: TGTGCCAGCAGTGAAGAGAGAATTTATCAGCCCCAGCATTTT
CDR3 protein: CASSEERIYQPQHF

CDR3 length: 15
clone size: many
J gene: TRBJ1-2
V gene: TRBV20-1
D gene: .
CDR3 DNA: TGCAGTGCTAGTGATGTAGGACAGACCAACTATGGCTACACCTTC
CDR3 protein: CSASDVGQTNYGYTF

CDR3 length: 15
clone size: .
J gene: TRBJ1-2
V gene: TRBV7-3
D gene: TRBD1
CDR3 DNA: TGTGCCAGCAGCTTAGGACCAGGGACAGGCTATGGCTACACCTTC
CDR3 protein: CASSLGPGTGYGYTF

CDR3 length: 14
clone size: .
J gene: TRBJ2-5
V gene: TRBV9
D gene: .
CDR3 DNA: TGTGCCAGCAGCGTAGCGCCGGGGAAGGAGACCCAGTACTTC
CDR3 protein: CASSVAPGKETQYF

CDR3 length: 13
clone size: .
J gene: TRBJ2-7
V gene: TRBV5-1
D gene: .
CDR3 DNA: TGCGCCAGCAGCTTGTCAGGGGATTGGGAGCAGTACTTC
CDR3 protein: CASSLSGDWEQYF

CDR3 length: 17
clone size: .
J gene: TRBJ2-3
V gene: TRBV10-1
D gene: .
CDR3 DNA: TGCGCCAGAGAGATAGCGGGGAACGAGGGGGCACACGATACGCAGTATTTT
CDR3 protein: CAREIAGNEGAHDTQYF

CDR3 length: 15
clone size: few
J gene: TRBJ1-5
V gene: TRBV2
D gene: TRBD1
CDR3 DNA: TGTGCCAGCAGAGACAGGGGGCATTCCAATCAGCCCCAGCATTTT
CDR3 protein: CASRDRGHSNQPQHF

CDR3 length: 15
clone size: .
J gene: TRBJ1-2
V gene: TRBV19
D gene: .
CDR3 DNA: TGTGCCAGTAGTCCGCAGGGTCCGTGGTTTAGTGGCTACACCTTC
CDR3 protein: CASSPQGPWFSGYTF

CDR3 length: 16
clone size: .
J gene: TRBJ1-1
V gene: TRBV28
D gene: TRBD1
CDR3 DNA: TGTGCCAGCAGTTTACCTGGGACAGGGTCGAGCACTGAAGCTTTCTTT
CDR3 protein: CASSLPGTGSSTEAFF

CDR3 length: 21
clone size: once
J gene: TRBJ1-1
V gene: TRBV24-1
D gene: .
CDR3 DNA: TGTGCCCCTCGCTGGGGAGGTAGTTTCTTTCTCCGAGTCATTATGAACACTGAAGCTTTCTTT
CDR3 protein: CAPRWGGSFFLRVIMNTEAFF

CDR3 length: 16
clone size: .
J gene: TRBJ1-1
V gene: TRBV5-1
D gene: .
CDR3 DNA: TGCGCCAGCAGCTTGACCCCCTTTATCGGTGGCACTGAAGCTTTCTTT
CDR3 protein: CASSLTPFIGGTEAFF

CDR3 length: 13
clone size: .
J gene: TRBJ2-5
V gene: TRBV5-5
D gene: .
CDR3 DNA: TGTGCCAGCAGCTGGGGGGACGGGGAGACCCAGTACTTC
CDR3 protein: CASSWGDGETQYF

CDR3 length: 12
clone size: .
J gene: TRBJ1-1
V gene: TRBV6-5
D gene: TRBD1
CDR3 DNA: TGTGCCAGCACTTCGGACAGGAGAGAAGCTTTCTTT
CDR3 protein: CASTSDRREAFF

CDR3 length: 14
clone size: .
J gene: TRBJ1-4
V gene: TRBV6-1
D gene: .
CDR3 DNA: TGTGCCAGCAGTGAGGACAGAATTAATGAAAAACTGTTTTTT
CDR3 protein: CASSEDRINEKLFF

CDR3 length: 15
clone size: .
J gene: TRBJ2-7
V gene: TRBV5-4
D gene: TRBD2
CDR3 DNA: TGTGCCAGCAGCTTCTGGACTAGCGGGATAGTCGAGCAGTACTTC
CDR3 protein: CASSFWTSGIVEQYF

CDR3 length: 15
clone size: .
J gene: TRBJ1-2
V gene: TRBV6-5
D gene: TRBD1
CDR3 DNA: TGTGCCAGCAGTCCCACGGACAGGGGTGACTATGGCTACACCTTC
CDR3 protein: CASSPTDRGDYGYTF

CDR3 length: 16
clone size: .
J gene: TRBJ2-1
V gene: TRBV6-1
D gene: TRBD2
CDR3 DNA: TGTGCCAGCAGTGAAAGGGCTAGCGGTTCCTACAATGAGCAGTTCTTC
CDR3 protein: CASSERASGSYNEQFF

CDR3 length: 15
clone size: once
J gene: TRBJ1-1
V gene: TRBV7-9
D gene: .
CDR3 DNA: TGTGCCAGCAGCTTAGCCCGCCGGGGGAACACTGAAGCTTTCTTT
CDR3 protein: CASSLARRGNTEAFF

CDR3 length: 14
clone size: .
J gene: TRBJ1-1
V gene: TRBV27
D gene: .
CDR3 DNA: TGTGCCAGCAGTCCGATCCACAGGAACACTGAAGCTTTCTTT
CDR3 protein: CASSPIHRNTEAFF

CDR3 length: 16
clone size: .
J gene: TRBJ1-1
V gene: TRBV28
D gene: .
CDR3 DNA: TGTGCCAGCAGCCCTCAGGCCTTCGTTATGAACACTGAAGCTTTCTTT
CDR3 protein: CASSPQAFVMNTEAFF

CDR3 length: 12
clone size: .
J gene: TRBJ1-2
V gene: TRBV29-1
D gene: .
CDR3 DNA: TGCAGCGTTGACAGGGAAGGCTATGGCTACACCTTC
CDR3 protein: CSVDREGYGYTF

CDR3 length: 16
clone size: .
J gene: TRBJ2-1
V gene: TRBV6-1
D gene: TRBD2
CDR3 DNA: TGTGCCAGCAGTGATTCCCCTAGCGGGAGGGCCGGTTCACAGTTCTTC
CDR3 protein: CASSDSPSGRAGSQFF

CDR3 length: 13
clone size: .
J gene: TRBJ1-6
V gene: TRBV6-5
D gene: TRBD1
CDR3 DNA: TGTGCCAGCACGGGGACAGGGGTTTCACCCCTCCACTTT
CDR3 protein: CASTGTGVSPLHF

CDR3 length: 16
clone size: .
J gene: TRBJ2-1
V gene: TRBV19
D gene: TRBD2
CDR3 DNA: TGTGCCAGTACCTCTCTAGCGGGAGGTCTCTACAATGAGCAGTTCTTC
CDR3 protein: CASTSLAGGLYNEQFF

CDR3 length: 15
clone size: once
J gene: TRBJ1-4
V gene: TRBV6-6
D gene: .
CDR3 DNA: TGTGCCAGCAGTCCCTCGGGTAGGGGGAATGAAAAACTGTTTTTT
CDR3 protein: CASSPSGRGNEKLFF

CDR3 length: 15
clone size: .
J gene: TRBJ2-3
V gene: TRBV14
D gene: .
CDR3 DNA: TGTGCCAGCGGCACAGGAGGGCCCGTGACAGATACGCAGTATTTT
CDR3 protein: CASGTGGPVTDTQYF

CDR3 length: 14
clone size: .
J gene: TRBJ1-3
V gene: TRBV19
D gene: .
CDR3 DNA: TGTGCCAGTAGTGCCGGACTCTCTGGAAACACCATATATTTT
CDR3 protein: CASSAGLSGNTIYF

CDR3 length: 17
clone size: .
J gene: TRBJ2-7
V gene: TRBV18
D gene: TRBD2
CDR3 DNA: TGTGCCAGCTCACCACCGGGACTAGCCGTCGCAACCTACGAGCAGTACTTC
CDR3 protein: CASSPPGLAVATYEQYF

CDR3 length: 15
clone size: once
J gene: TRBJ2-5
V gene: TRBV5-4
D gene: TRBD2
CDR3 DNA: TGTGCCAGCAGCTTAAGACTAGCGGGAGAAGAGACCCAGTACTTC
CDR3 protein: CASSLRLAGEETQYF

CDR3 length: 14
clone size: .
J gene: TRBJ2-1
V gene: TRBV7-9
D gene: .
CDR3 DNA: TGTGCCAGCAGCTTGTCGAGCGGTTACAATGAGCAGTTCTTC
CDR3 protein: CASSLSSGYNEQFF

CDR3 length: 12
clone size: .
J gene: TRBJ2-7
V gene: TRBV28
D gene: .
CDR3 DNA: TGTGCCAGCAGGGGGTATGGGACATATCCCATCTTC
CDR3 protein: CASRGYGTYPIF

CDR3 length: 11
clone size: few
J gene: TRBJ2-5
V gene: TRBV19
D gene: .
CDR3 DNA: TGTGCCAGTACCTCCAGGGAGACCCAGTACTTC
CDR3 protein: CASTSRETQYF

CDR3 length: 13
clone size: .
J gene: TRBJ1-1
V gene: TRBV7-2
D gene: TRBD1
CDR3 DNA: TGTGCCAGCAGCTTAGGCAGGGGGCCTGAAGCTTTCTTT
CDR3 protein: CASSLGRGPEAFF

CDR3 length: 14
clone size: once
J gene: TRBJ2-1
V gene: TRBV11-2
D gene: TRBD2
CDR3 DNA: TGTGCCAGCAGCCTTAGCGGGACCTACAATGAGCAGTTCTTC
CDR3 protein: CASSLSGTYNEQFF

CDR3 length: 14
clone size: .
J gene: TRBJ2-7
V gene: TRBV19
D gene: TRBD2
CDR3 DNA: TGTGCCAGTAGTGTGGGTAGCGGGGGCTACGAGCAGTACTTC
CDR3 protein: CASSVGSGGYEQYF

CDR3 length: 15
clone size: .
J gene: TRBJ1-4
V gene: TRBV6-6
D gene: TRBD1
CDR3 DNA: TGTGCCAGCAGTTACGGCGGGACAGGGGGAGAAAAACTGTTTTTT
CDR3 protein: CASSYGGTGGEKLFF

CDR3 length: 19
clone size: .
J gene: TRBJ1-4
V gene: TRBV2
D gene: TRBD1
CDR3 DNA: TGTGCCAGCAGTTCCCCTCGGGACAGGGGGCGTTCAACTAATGAAAAACTGTTTTTT
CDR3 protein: CASSSPRDRGRSTNEKLFF

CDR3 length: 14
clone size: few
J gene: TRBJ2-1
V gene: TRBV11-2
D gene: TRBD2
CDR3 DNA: TGTGCCAGCAGCTTTAGCGGGAGGGCCAGTGAGCAGTTCTTC
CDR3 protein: CASSFSGRASEQFF

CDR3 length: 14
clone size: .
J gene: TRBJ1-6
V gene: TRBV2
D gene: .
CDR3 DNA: TGTGCCAGCAGTACAGGGTATCATAATTCACCCCTCCACTTT
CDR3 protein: CASSTGYHNSPLHF

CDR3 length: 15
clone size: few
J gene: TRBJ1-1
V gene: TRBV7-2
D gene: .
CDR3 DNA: TGTGCCAGCAGCTTAATGGGGGCGGTAAATACTGAAGCTTTCTTT
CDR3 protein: CASSLMGAVNTEAFF

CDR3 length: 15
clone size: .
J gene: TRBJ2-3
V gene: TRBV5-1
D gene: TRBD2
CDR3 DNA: TGCGCCAGCCGGCAGACTAGCGGGAGGCCAGATACGCAGTATTTT
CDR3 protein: CASRQTSGRPDTQYF

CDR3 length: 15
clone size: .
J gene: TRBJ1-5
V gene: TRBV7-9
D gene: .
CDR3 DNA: TGTGCCAGCAGCTTTGGACCCTCCGGGATGGAGCCCCAGCATTTT
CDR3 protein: CASSFGPSGMEPQHF

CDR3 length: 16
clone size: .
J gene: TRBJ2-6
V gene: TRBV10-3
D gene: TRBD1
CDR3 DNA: TGTGCCATCAGAGAACCGGACAGGGCTGGGGCCAACGTCCTGACTTTC
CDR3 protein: CAIREPDRAGANVLTF